The rows below give T cell receptor beta chains drawn from one sample of a study of cytomegalovirus exposure and HLA in healthy donors. This table comes from immunoSEQ multiplex PCR, and its TCRdb copy is limited to in-frame clones, with some not included. The table lists more than 100,000 clones, over 60% of them singletons, with less than 9% in the top ten. Sequencing was performed on PBMCs. The source of these receptors is a woman in her thirties or forties in good health and CMV-seropositive. Both conserved end residues are part of each CDR3. D genes are given only for firm matches. Rows give clone size only sometimes, using once, few, many, or a class for an expanded clone.

V: TRBV7-8
D: NA
J: TRBJ2-3
size: NA
CDR3: CASSLVVGDTRYF
DNA: TGTGCCAGCAGCTTAGTAGTGGGAGATACGCGGTATTTT

V: TRBV28
D: NA
J: TRBJ1-3
size: NA
CDR3: CASSFPGFGNTIYF
DNA: TGTGCCAGCAGTTTCCCGGGATTCGGAAACACCATATATTTT

V: TRBV6-1
D: NA
J: TRBJ1-6
size: few
CDR3: CASRAGQTYNSPLHF
DNA: TGTGCCAGCAGGGCCGGACAGACCTATAATTCACCCCTCCACTTT

V: TRBV2
D: NA
J: TRBJ2-1
size: NA
CDR3: CASSEAQGGSYNEQFF
DNA: TGTGCCAGCAGTGAAGCCCAAGGCGGCTCCTACAATGAGCAGTTCTTC

V: TRBV5-1
D: TRBD1
J: TRBJ1-1
size: NA
CDR3: CASSNRTGGTEAFF
DNA: TGCGCCAGCAGCAACAGGACAGGGGGGACTGAAGCTTTCTTT

V: TRBV5-1
D: NA
J: TRBJ2-1
size: few
CDR3: CASSLGLASVDEQFF
DNA: TGCGCCAGCAGCTTGGGGCTAGCGAGCGTCGATGAGCAGTTCTTC

V: TRBV5-1
D: NA
J: TRBJ2-3
size: NA
CDR3: CASSLVGNRGTDTQYF
DNA: TGCGCCAGCAGCTTGGTCGGGAATAGGGGCACAGATACGCAGTATTTT

V: TRBV27
D: NA
J: TRBJ1-1
size: once
CDR3: CASSTTRIRYTEAFF
DNA: TGTGCCAGCAGTACCACCAGGATTCGGTACACTGAAGCTTTCTTT

V: TRBV10-1
D: NA
J: TRBJ2-2
size: NA
CDR3: CASSGAGGPTGELFF
DNA: TGCGCCAGCAGTGGAGCTGGGGGCCCCACCGGGGAGCTGTTTTTT

V: TRBV5-6
D: NA
J: TRBJ2-7
size: NA
CDR3: CASQLGLLVCYEQYF
DNA: TGTGCCAGCCAATTGGGACTTCTGGTTTGCTACGAGCAGTACTTC

V: TRBV30
D: NA
J: TRBJ1-5
size: NA
CDR3: CAWSVGAIDQPQHF
DNA: TGTGCCTGGAGTGTGGGGGCAATTGATCAGCCCCAGCATTTT